Each of the 20 T cell receptor beta chains below was sequenced from the same sample in a study of identifying expanded T cells in peripheral blood. Repertoires were generated with immunoSEQ multiplex PCR, while TCRdb's copy carries only in-frame clones and drops some. Among 91,000 or so clones listed, 88% were seen once. What was sequenced was blood. The receptors come from a person aged 18 to 70 in good health.

The chain carries TRBV7-2 and TRBJ1-1, with TRBD1 as a possible D gene (6 bases). V dropped 5 bases and J dropped 1 base, with 11 bases sitting between them. Germline V gives CDR1 SGHTA, CDR2 FQGNSA. The CDR3 has 14 amino acids. CDR3 loop: CASSLRGRNTEAFF. CDR3 nucleotide sequence: TGTGCCAGCAGCCTCAGGGGCAGGAACACTGAAGCTTTCTTT. Full variable domain (remainder filled in from reference TRBV7-2 and TRBJ1-1): GAGVSQSPSNKVTEKGKDVELRCDPISGHTALYWYRQSLGQGLEFLIYFQGNSAPDKSGLPSDRFSAERTGGSVSTLTIQRTQQEDSAVYLCASSLRGRNTEAFFGQGTRLTVV.

The CDR3 loop is CASSFGGGREKLFF. The DNA for the CDR3 is TGTGCCAGCAGTTTCGGAGGGGGCCGCGAAAAACTGTTTTTT. The chain combines TRBV28 with TRBJ1-4; 7 bases line up with TRBD1. V lost 3 bases, J lost 8 bases, and 6 bases stayed unmatched. The germline gives CDR1 MDHEN, CDR2 SYDVKM. The CDR3 has 14 amino acids.

In its sample, this clone was seen once. The chain uses TRBV6-1 and TRBJ1-5; D is possibly TRBD1 (5 bases). V lost 4 bases to trimming and J lost 0 bases, with 16 bases between them. CDR1 and CDR2 (germline): MNHNS, SASEGT. This CDR3 contains 17 residues. The CDR3 is CASSGEYGHSSNQPQHF. The CDR3, as DNA: TGTGCCAGCAGTGGAGAATACGGACATTCTAGCAATCAGCCCCAGCATTTT.

This CDR3 reads CASSFRLAGAQETQYF. DNA of the CDR3: TGTGCCAGCAGTTTTCGACTAGCGGGAGCACAAGAGACCCAGTACTTC. The chain combines TRBV28 with TRBJ2-5; 12 nucleotides match TRBD2. Germline CDR1 is MDHEN and CDR2 is SYDVKM. The CDR3 has 16 amino acids. V gave up 3 bases and J gave up 2 bases; unmatched junction bases: 4.

This clone appeared a single time. The chain links TRBV30 to TRBJ2-1, with TRBD1 as a possible D gene (5 bases). In germline, CDR1 is GTSNPN, CDR2 SVGIG (reference sequence). V lost 3 bases to trimming and J lost 8 bases, with 11 bases between them. The CDR3 consists of 12 residues. For the CDR3, the DNA is TGTGCCTGGAGCCCTAGGGGCCATGAGCAGTTCTTC. Its translation: CAWSPRGHEQFF.

The rearrangement links TRBV9 to TRBJ2-3; the D gene is possibly TRBD2 (5 bases). Germline V gene lookup returns CDR1 SGDLS and CDR2 YYNGEE. CDR3 length equals 16 residues. V was shortened by 2 bases and J by 1 base, with 14 bases between the two germline ends. The CDR3 reads CASSVGVGQGTDTQYF. CDR3 in DNA: TGTGCCAGCAGCGTCGGGGTGGGTCAGGGCACAGATACGCAGTATTTT.

J is TRBJ1-4 and V is TRBV5-1, with 10 bases identical to TRBD1. Unmatched junction bases numbered 4, after V lost 4 bases and J lost 7 bases. This CDR3 spans 14 amino acids. Germline values: CDR1 SGHRS, CDR2 YFSETQ. The CDR3: CASSPGQGGEKLFF. CDR3 nucleotide sequence: TGCGCCAGCAGCCCAGGACAGGGGGGTGAAAAACTGTTTTTT. Combining the CDR3 with reference TRBV5-1 and TRBJ1-4 gives the whole variable domain KAGVTQTPRYLIKTRGQQVTLSCSPISGHRSVSWYQQTPGQGLQFLFEYFSETQRNKGNFPGRFSGRQFSNSRSEMNVSTLELGDSALYLCASSPGQGGEKLFFGSGTQLSVL.

The J gene is TRBJ2-3, the V gene TRBV12-5; 7 bases line up with TRBD2. V lost 2 bases to trimming and J lost 3 bases; unmatched junction nucleotides: 11. There are 17 residues in the CDR3. Germline V gene data show CDR1 as LGHNT and CDR2 as FRNRAP. CDR3 in amino acids: CASGLTGAGVRTDTQYF. The CDR3 DNA is TGTGCTAGTGGTTTGACTGGGGCGGGAGTCCGAACAGATACGCAGTATTTT. The full variable domain, in which reference TRBV12-5 and TRBJ2-3 provide the parts outside the CDR3, is DARVTQTPRHKVTEMGQEVTMRCQPILGHNTVFWYRQTMMQGLELLAYFRNRAPLDDSGMPKDRFSAEMPDATLATLKIQPSEPRDSAVYFCASGLTGAGVRTDTQYFGPGTRLTVL.

This sequence joins TRBV11-3 and TRBJ2-1, with 7 bases fitting TRBD1. Per germline, CDR1 SGHNT and CDR2 YENEEA. This CDR3 is built from 15 residues. Trimming took 2 bases from V and 2 from J; bases not matched to a gene: 3. CDR3 DNA sequence: TGTGCCAGCAGCTTAAGGACAGGCCCCTACAATGAGCAGTTCTTC. Encoded protein: CASSLRTGPYNEQFF.

The V and J genes are TRBV9 and TRBJ1-1, with 7 bases fitting TRBD1. Trimming removed 0 bases from V and 4 bases from J; junction bases left unmatched: 6. The CDR3 length is 15 residues. Germline CDR1 and CDR2: SGDLS and YYNGEE. For the CDR3, the DNA is TGTGCCAGCAGCGTAGGAGGGGGCCGAAGCACTGAAGCTTTCTTT. Translation: CASSVGGGRSTEAFF.

The V and J genes are TRBV7-9 and TRBJ2-7; D remains unclear. Trimming left V 5 bases short and J 2 bases short, with 16 bases between. Per germline, CDR1 SEHNR and CDR2 FQNEAQ (reference sequence). The CDR3 extends over 15 amino acids. The CDR3 loop reads CASSPLGGNAYEQYF. The CDR3 region has the DNA TGTGCCAGCAGCCCCTTGGGCGGTAATGCCTACGAGCAGTACTTC. Combining the CDR3 with reference TRBV7-9 and TRBJ2-7 gives the whole variable domain DTGVSQNPRHKITKRGQNVTFRCDPISEHNRLYWYRQTLGQGPEFLTYFQNEAQLEKSRLLSDRFSAERPKGSFSTLEIQRTEQGDSAMYLCASSPLGGNAYEQYFGPGTRLTVT.

This clone was detected many times. CDR3 in amino acids: CASSQGYNEQFF. The DNA for the CDR3 is TGTGCCAGCAGCCAAGGCTACAATGAGCAGTTCTTC. This chain uses TRBV4-2 with TRBJ2-1; D not certain. Looked up from germline, CDR1 is LGHNA and CDR2 is YNFKEQ. Trimming removed 1 base at V and 3 bases at J, with 1 base between. The CDR3 covers 12 residues.

The gene calls are TRBV25-1 and TRBJ1-1, with no clear D. The V and J ends lost 6 bases and 3 bases respectively, with 11 bases between them. The germline CDR1 and CDR2 sequences are MGHDK and SYGVNS. CDR3 length: 13 amino acids. CDR3 nucleotides: TGTGCCAGCAGCTCGGGGATGCACACTGAAGCTTTCTTT. Translation: CASSSGMHTEAFF.

V is TRBV28 and J is TRBJ1-2; D possibly corresponds to TRBD1 (5 bases). The V and J ends lost 8 bases and 4 bases respectively, with 8 bases between them. Germline V gene sequence: CDR1 MDHEN, CDR2 SYDVKM. This CDR3 comprises 11 residues. CDR3: CASGGVYGYTF. CDR3 DNA sequence: TGTGCCAGCGGGGGAGTCTATGGCTACACCTTC.

V and J are TRBV2 and TRBJ1-2; no clear D gene. Germline assignment: CDR1 SNHLY and CDR2 FYNNEI. The CDR3 is 12 amino acids. Trimming pared 6 bases from V and 2 bases from J, leaving 7 bases between. As DNA, the CDR3 is TGTGCCAGCAGGGGGAGGAACTATGGCTACACCTTC. Translated: CASRGRNYGYTF.

V is TRBV7-2 and J is TRBJ2-3; 7 bases are shared with TRBD1. Looked up from germline, CDR1 is SGHTA and CDR2 is FQGNSA. The junction had 9 bases not matched to a gene; V was cut back by 4 bases and J by 14 bases. The CDR3 is made up of 12 amino acids. CDR3 nucleotide sequence: TGTGCCAGCAGCTCTCGGACAGGTCTTCCGTATTTT. Encoded protein: CASSSRTGLPYF.

The rearrangement uses TRBV9 and TRBJ2-7, with a weak D call TRBD1 (6 bases). V was clipped by 0 bases and J by 2 bases, with 12 bases between them. From germline, CDR1 is SGDLS and CDR2 YYNGEE. The length of the CDR3 is 15 residues. CDR3: CASSVGQAATYEQYF. CDR3 DNA sequence: TGTGCCAGCAGCGTAGGACAGGCGGCTACCTACGAGCAGTACTTC. The full variable domain, its missing parts supplied by reference TRBV9 and TRBJ2-7, is DSGVTQTPKHLITATGQRVTLRCSPRSGDLSVYWYQQSLDQGLQFLIQYYNGEERAKGNILERFSAQQFPDLHSELNLSSLELGDSALYFCASSVGQAATYEQYFGPGTRLTVT.

The count of this clone is one. The J gene is TRBJ2-7, the V gene TRBV6-6; TRBD1 matches 8 bases. The CDR3 loop spans 14 amino acids. The germline CDR1 and CDR2 sequences are MNHNY and SVGAGI (reference sequence). The trim removed 5 bases at V and 2 bases at J, leaving 5 bases unmatched. Here the CDR3 reads CASSHGTGTYEQYF. The CDR3 nucleotides are TGTGCCAGCAGTCACGGGACAGGAACCTACGAGCAGTACTTC.

This chain connects TRBV5-1 to TRBJ1-3; no clear D. CDR3 length: 15 residues. V lost 0 bases to trimming and J lost 0 bases, with 7 bases between them. The germline V gene encodes CDR1 SGHRS and CDR2 YFSETQ. The CDR3 region has the DNA TGCGCCAGCAGCTTGGCGACTACCTCTGGAAACACCATATATTTT. This translates into CASSLATTSGNTIYF. Full variable domain (missing parts from reference TRBV5-1 and TRBJ1-3): KAGVTQTPRYLIKTRGQQVTLSCSPISGHRSVSWYQQTPGQGLQFLFEYFSETQRNKGNFPGRFSGRQFSNSRSEMNVSTLELGDSALYLCASSLATTSGNTIYFGEGSWLTVV.

The chain carries TRBV18 and TRBJ2-2; 10 bases fit TRBD1. V gave up 2 bases and J gave up 6 bases; unmatched junction bases: 6. Germline V gene sequence: CDR1 KGHSH, CDR2 LQKENI. This CDR3 is 16 amino acids long. As DNA, the CDR3 is TGTGCCAGCTCACCAGGATCGGACAGGGGGTCCGGGGAGCTGTTTTTT. It translates to CASSPGSDRGSGELFF.